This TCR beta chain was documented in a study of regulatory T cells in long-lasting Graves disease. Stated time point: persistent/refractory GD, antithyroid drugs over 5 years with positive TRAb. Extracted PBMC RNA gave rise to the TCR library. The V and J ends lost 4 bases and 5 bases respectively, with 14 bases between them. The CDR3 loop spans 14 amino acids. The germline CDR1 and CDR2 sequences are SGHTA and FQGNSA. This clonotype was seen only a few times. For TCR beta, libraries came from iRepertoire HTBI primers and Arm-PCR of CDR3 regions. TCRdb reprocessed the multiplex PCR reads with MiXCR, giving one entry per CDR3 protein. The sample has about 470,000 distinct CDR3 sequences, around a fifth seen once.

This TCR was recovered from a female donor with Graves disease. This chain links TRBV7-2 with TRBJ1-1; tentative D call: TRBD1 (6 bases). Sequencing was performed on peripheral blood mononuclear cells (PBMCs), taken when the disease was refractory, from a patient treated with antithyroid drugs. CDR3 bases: TGTGCCAGCAGCTCACAGGGAGGATGGACTGAAGCTTTCTTT. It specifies CASSSQGGWTEAFF. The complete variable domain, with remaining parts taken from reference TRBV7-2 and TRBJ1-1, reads GAGVSQSPSNKVTEKGKDVELRCDPISGHTALYWYRQSLGQGLEFLIYFQGNSAPDKSGLPSDRFSAERTGGSVSTLTIQRTQQEDSAVYLCASSSQGGWTEAFFGQGTRLTVV.